This T cell receptor beta chain was captured in a study of Tregs in tolerant kidney transplant recipients (dated by TCRdb to between 2018 and 2021). About the investigation overall: The transplants used related donors along with nonmyeloablative bone marrow transplantation, and in the human trials mixed chimerism was transient. The study used TCRbeta sequencing to identify donor-specific regulatory T cells before combined kidney and bone marrow transplantation, then tracked those cells after transplant.

In light of the paper, this sample's time point label describes: blood sample drawn before combined kidney and bone marrow transplant. Thawed PBMCs were FACS-sorted into unstimulated Tregs (CD4+CD25+CD127-), CD4+ non-Tregs (CD4+CD25-), CD4 cells and CD8 cells. The patients were a handful of recipients of combined kidney and bone marrow transplants from the ITN036ST trial, and samples were available only for these trial subjects. Healthy control blood was separated into PBMCs by Ficoll density gradient and cryopreserved, and patient PBMCs were collected both before and after transplant. Details on this clone: The antigen it recognizes is unknown. No qualities accompany the bases; no much larger clone lies one base away.

From a lookup of the germline V gene, CDR1 and CDR2 are SGHNT and YENEEA. Trimming takes 5 bases from V and 3 bases from J, and the germline ends sit 15 bases apart. The CDR3 measures 15 amino acids from cysteine to phenylalanine. CDR3 DNA only is kept here, 45 bases in frame from base 1. Study-wide conclusions, independent of this receptor: In tolerant patients, donor-specific Tregs expanded more than Tregs overall, which suggests antigen-driven rather than nonspecific expansion. For some patients the PCR primers changed over time, which made it impossible to compare the samples from those patients at the nucleotide level. Expanding Tregs with activated donor B cells appeared to identify the most biologically relevant and donor-specific TCRbeta repertoire. Biological reproducibility was not directly addressed, though technical replication error appeared minimal. The study was limited by small patient numbers, and the findings need validation in larger populations and under other immunosuppression protocols.

For TCRbeta CDR3 sequencing, genomic DNA from the sorted cells was extracted using the QIAGEN DNeasy Blood and Tissue Kit. High-throughput TCRbeta CDR3 sequencing, which included PCR amplification with bias correction and internal controls, was done commercially through immunoSEQ. Regarding the original processing steps: A unique productive TCRbeta sequence was defined by the CDR3 nucleotide sequence when primers matched, and otherwise by the CDR3 amino acid sequence together with the Vbeta and Jbeta genes. To correct for sorting error, sequences found in more than one sorted population at a frequency ratio of 2:1 or less were discarded, and the remaining shared sequences were assigned to the population with the higher frequency. Donor-reactive sequences were defined as at least 5-fold expanded in CFSE-low cells versus unstimulated cells, with frequency of at least 0.01% in CFSE-low cells. Repertoire divergence was quantified by Jensen-Shannon divergence using the top 100 TCRbeta sequences ranked by frequency. For any sample with multiple sequencing runs, sorting error was corrected in each run separately before the runs were pooled. TCRdb's version of the immuneACCESS table is confined to in-frame rearrangements and falls short of the full clone set. An unresolved V gene accounts for under half of the shortfall where checked; the remainder is of unknown origin. D and trimming come from the DNA, and the V and J calls and clone size come from that table. The sample table contains 100,000 to 130,000 clones; only one count was recorded for nearly 90% of them. The ten largest make up approximately 0.3% of the sample.

Sequencing was performed on CD4+ T cells from blood, taken before the transplant. This sequence was found in a human donor who received a combined kidney and bone marrow transplant. The rearrangement combines TRBV11-3 with TRBJ2-3; TRBD2 is possibly the D segment (6 matching bases). The CDR3 here reads CASSGGGLQTDTQYF. At the DNA level, the sequence is TGTGCCAGCAGCGGAGGAGGGCTCCAGACAGATACGCAGTATTTT.